What follows are 13 T cell receptor beta chains derived from one specimen sequenced in a study of blood T cell repertoires in COVID-19. The repertoire was sequenced with immunoSEQ multiplex PCR; TCRdb's copy has only in-frame clones and lacks some. Seen here are 200,000 to 250,000 clones, 70% to 90% observed once, and the top ten hold roughly a sixth. The material sequenced was peripheral blood. The receptor source for this set is a man aged 50 to 60 with COVID-19, enrolled during active disease.

This clone is a singleton in its sample. This chain connects TRBV27 to TRBJ2-1, with a possible D match to TRBD2 (5 bases). This CDR3 comprises 14 residues. V was shortened by 0 bases and J by 11 bases, with 14 bases between the two germline ends. Germline assignment: CDR1 MNHEY and CDR2 SMNVEV (reference sequence). DNA of the CDR3: TGTGCCAGCAGTTTATCGCTGGATGGGGAGAAGCAGTTCTTC. Amino acid sequence: CASSLSLDGEKQFF.

The chain links TRBV2 to TRBJ1-1; 8 positions match TRBD1. CDR3 length: 12 amino acids. Trimming removed 11 bases from V and 1 base from J; junction bases left unmatched: 3. Germline V gene data show CDR1 as SNHLY and CDR2 as FYNNEI. CDR3 sequence reads: CADRGTNTEAFF. The CDR3, as DNA: TGTGCCGACAGGGGTACGAACACTGAAGCTTTCTTT.

This clone was detected a few times. The chain carries TRBV18 and TRBJ2-3; TRBD2 agrees at 15 bases. Trimming removed 4 bases from V and 3 bases from J; junction bases left unmatched: 5. The CDR3 totals 17 residues. Germline V lookup: CDR1 KGHSH, CDR2 LQKENI. CDR3 sequence reads: CASSRTSGGAGTDTQYF. The CDR3 DNA reads as TGTGCCAGCTCACGGACTAGCGGGGGGGCCGGGACAGATACGCAGTATTTT. Variable domain in full (rest from reference TRBV18 and TRBJ2-3): NAGVMQNPRHLVRRRGQEARLRCSPMKGHSHVYWYRQLPEEGLKFMVYLQKENIIDESGMPKERFSAEFPKEGPSILRIQQVVRGDSAAYFCASSRTSGGAGTDTQYFGPGTRLTVL.

A word on this clone: This sample includes further DNA sequences coding for the same CDR3. The chain joins TRBV6-5 to TRBJ1-1; D not resolved. The CDR3 spans 13 residues. With 5 bases removed from V and 4 bases from J, the gap between germline ends came to 11 bases. The V gene's germline CDR1 is MNHEY and CDR2 SVGAGI. CDR3 DNA: TGTGCCAGCAGTCTTTCGTCGGGCACTGAAGCTTTCTTT. This encodes CASSLSSGTEAFF.

The J gene is TRBJ1-5, the V gene TRBV6-1, with D perhaps matching TRBD1 (6 bases). The CDR3 runs 14 residues. Trimming left V 1 base short and J 5 bases short, with 9 bases between. CDR1 is MNHNS and CDR2 is SASEGT in the germline V gene. This CDR3 is CASSEGDTYQPQHF. The CDR3 DNA sequence: TGTGCCAGCAGTGAAGGGGACACTTATCAGCCCCAGCATTTT.

J is TRBJ2-3 and V is TRBV6-1, with 8 positions matching TRBD2. Unmatched junction bases numbered 2, after V lost 5 bases and J lost 4 bases. The CDR3 is 13 amino acids. Germline V CDR1 and CDR2: MNHNS, SASEGT. CDR3 in DNA: TGTGCCAGCAGTTATAGCGGGGCAGATACGCAGTATTTT. This gives the protein CASSYSGADTQYF.

The rearrangement links TRBV5-1 to TRBJ2-7, with D perhaps matching TRBD1 (5 bases). Germline V gene data show CDR1 as SGHRS and CDR2 as YFSETQ. The CDR3 is made up of 15 amino acids. With 4 bases removed from V and 5 bases from J, the gap between germline ends came to 19 bases. The CDR3: CASSALLRGGHEQYF. The CDR3, as DNA: TGCGCCAGCAGCGCCCTCCTTAGGGGCGGCCACGAGCAGTACTTC.

The chain carries TRBV15 and TRBJ2-5; no clear D gene. The germline CDR1 and CDR2 sequences are LNHNV and YYDKDF (reference sequence). The ends were cut back, 6 bases at V and 1 base at J, with 9 bases in the middle. The CDR3 consists of 13 residues. DNA of the CDR3: TGTGCCACCAGTATGAGAGCCCAAGAGACCCAGTACTTC. This encodes CATSMRAQETQYF.

This chain joins TRBV14 and TRBJ2-5; D possibly corresponds to TRBD1 (6 bases). The CDR3 has 15 amino acids. Trimming took off 6 bases at V and 4 bases at J, with 18 bases between the two ends. CDR1 and CDR2 from the germline V gene are SGHDN and FVKESK. The CDR3 region is CASSQLGQLGETQYF. Written as DNA, the CDR3 is TGTGCCAGCAGTCAGCTCGGACAGCTGGGAGAGACCCAGTACTTC.

The chain is built from TRBV5-1 and TRBJ2-7, with D possibly matching TRBD1 (6 bases). Germline lookup yields CDR1 SGHRS and CDR2 YFSETQ. CDR3 length: 15 amino acids. The ends were cut back, 0 bases at V and 6 bases at J, with 16 bases in the middle. CDR3 nucleotides: TGCGCCAGCAGCTTGGGCGCCTTTCGGGACACCGAGCAGTACTTC. Protein product: CASSLGAFRDTEQYF.

The chain is built from TRBV2 and TRBJ2-7; TRBD1 matches at 7 bases. V dropped 7 bases and J dropped 1; count of bases not matched to a gene: 4. CDR1 SNHLY and CDR2 FYNNEI come from the germline V gene. The CDR3 runs 13 residues. CDR3 loop: CASKWDSSYEQYF. The CDR3 DNA reads as TGTGCCAGCAAATGGGACAGTTCCTACGAGCAGTACTTC.

The chain recombines TRBV5-1 with TRBJ2-7; 8 bases map to TRBD1. The V and J ends lost 3 bases and 3 bases, in that order; junction bases with no gene match: 8. The V gene's germline CDR1 is SGHRS and CDR2 YFSETQ. This CDR3 is 15 amino acids long. The CDR3 here is CASSWRTGTLYEQYF. The CDR3 coding sequence is TGCGCCAGCAGCTGGAGGACAGGGACTCTCTACGAGCAGTACTTC. Full variable domain (missing parts from reference TRBV5-1 and TRBJ2-7): KAGVTQTPRYLIKTRGQQVTLSCSPISGHRSVSWYQQTPGQGLQFLFEYFSETQRNKGNFPGRFSGRQFSNSRSEMNVSTLELGDSALYLCASSWRTGTLYEQYFGPGTRLTVT.

V and J are TRBV25-1 and TRBJ1-5; no clear D gene. CDR3 length equals 13 residues. V lost 1 base and J lost 7, with 8 bases in between. Germline CDR1 MGHDK, CDR2 SYGVNS. CDR3 in DNA: TGTGCCAGCAGTGAATCCGGGTTGCAGCCCCAGCATTTT. The encoded protein is CASSESGLQPQHF.